These 14 T cell receptor beta chains were sequenced from one sample in a study of blood T cell repertoires in COVID-19. Here immunoSEQ multiplex PCR was the method, and the copy in TCRdb shows in-frame clones only, minus some. The data show around 76,000 clones, with 81% seen just once and around 0.91% held by the top ten. Material for sequencing was peripheral blood. The receptors stem from a woman in her seventies with acute or convalescent COVID-19.

This clone was seen a single time. This chain links TRBV6-5 with TRBJ1-6, with D possibly TRBD1 on 5 matching bases. V was trimmed by 2 bases and J by 9 bases, leaving 11 bases between them. CDR1 MNHEY and CDR2 SVGAGI come from the germline V gene. This CDR3 contains 14 residues. CDR3 loop: CASSYTQGGSPLHF. DNA of the CDR3: TGTGCCAGCAGTTACACTCAGGGAGGTTCACCCCTCCACTTT.

The rearrangement uses TRBV7-2 and TRBJ1-2, with D hard to call. The CDR3 runs to 15 residues. V was pared by 5 bases and J by 3 bases, with 16 bases between. Germline V CDR1 and CDR2: SGHTA, FQGNSA. DNA for the CDR3: TGTGCCAGCAGCAACCCCTCTCGGCGGGACTATGGCTACACCTTC. Its translation: CASSNPSRRDYGYTF.

The chain combines TRBV10-2 with TRBJ2-7; 10 bases agree with TRBD1. From germline, CDR1 is WSHSY and CDR2 SAAADI. This CDR3 has 13 amino acids. Trimming took 6 bases from V and 4 from J; bases not matched to a gene: 3. In DNA form, the CDR3 reads TGCGCCAGCAGGGGGACAGGGGTTTACGAGCAGTACTTC. This codes for CASRGTGVYEQYF.

This chain uses TRBV7-2 with TRBJ2-1, with 7 bases aligning to TRBD2. This CDR3 region has 18 residues. With V trimmed by 7 bases and J by 4 bases, 19 bases remained unmatched. Germline V gene sequence: CDR1 SGHTA, CDR2 FQGNSA. CDR3 loop: CASTLVATSSGQYNEQFF. The CDR3, as DNA: TGTGCCAGCACCCTGGTGGCCACTAGTAGCGGGCAATACAATGAGCAGTTCTTC.

Notes on this clone: Sequence at one end of the junction differs from germline and may be a read error. The rearrangement uses TRBV2 and TRBJ2-7, with D possibly matching TRBD2 (6 bases). The CDR3 has 14 amino acids. Germline assignment: CDR1 SNHLY and CDR2 FYNNEI. The CDR3 region has the DNA TGTGCCAGCAGGGTCCTAACTAGCTCCTACGGGCAGTACTTC. Its protein product is CASRVLTSSYGQYF.

CDR3 amino acids: CATSRRLAGGDQQYF. CDR3 in DNA: TGTGCCACCAGCAGGAGACTAGCGGGAGGAGACCAGCAGTACTTC. This chain uses TRBV15 with TRBJ2-7, with 13 bases fitting TRBD2. V gave up 3 bases and J gave up 8 bases; unmatched junction bases: 7. Germline CDR1 reads LNHNV; CDR2 reads YYDKDF (reference sequence). This CDR3 comprises 15 residues. Looking up the rest from reference TRBV15 and TRBJ2-7 gives the full variable domain: DAMVIQNPRYQVTQFGKPVTLSCSQTLNHNVMYWYQQKSSQAPKLLFHYYDKDFNNEADTPDNFQSRRPNTSFCFLDIRSPGLGDTAMYLCATSRRLAGGDQQYFGPGTRLTVT.

This sequence joins TRBV11-2 and TRBJ1-1; D gene unclear. Germline CDR1 SGHAT, CDR2 FQNNGV. The CDR3 is made up of 14 amino acids. V lost 1 base and J lost 9, with 15 bases in between. The CDR3 DNA sequence: TGTGCCAGCAGCTTAGGCCACACCGGACTAAAAGCTTTCTTT. This gives the protein CASSLGHTGLKAFF.

The chain has TRBV6-6 and TRBJ1-6, with TRBD1 as a possible D gene (6 bases). The CDR3 has 15 amino acids. CDR1 is MNHNY, CDR2 SVGAGI, per germline (reference sequence). Trimming shortened V by 6 bases and J by 1 base, and 10 bases separated the two germline ends. This CDR3 reads CASRKDRSYNSPLHF. CDR3 nucleotides: TGTGCCAGCAGGAAAGACAGGTCCTATAATTCACCCCTCCACTTT.

J is TRBJ2-7 and V is TRBV9; 7 bases are a match to TRBD1. Germline V CDR1 and CDR2: SGDLS, YYNGEE. V was pared by 0 bases and J by 5 bases, with 11 bases of the junction left unmatched. The CDR3 totals 16 residues. CDR3 sequence reads: CASSVAGTAVKHEQYF. DNA of the CDR3: TGTGCCAGCAGCGTAGCTGGGACAGCGGTGAAGCACGAGCAGTACTTC.

V gene TRBV9 combines with J gene TRBJ2-3; 12 bases fit TRBD2. V lost 4 bases, J lost 4 bases, and 10 bases stayed unmatched. There are 17 residues in the CDR3. The germline V gene has CDR1 SGDLS and CDR2 YYNGEE. In nucleotides, the CDR3 is TGTGCCAGCAGCTTATCCTCGACTAGCGGGAGAGCAGATACGCAGTATTTT. This translates into CASSLSSTSGRADTQYF.

The chain links TRBV2 to TRBJ2-1; 10 positions match TRBD2. The CDR3 has 16 amino acids. Germline V gene data show CDR1 as SNHLY and CDR2 as FYNNEI. The junction had 9 bases not matched to a gene; V was cut back by 1 base and J by 9 bases. This chain's CDR3 is CASSEGASGSLGEQFF. DNA of the CDR3: TGTGCCAGCAGTGAAGGGGCTAGCGGGAGTTTAGGTGAGCAGTTCTTC.

This clone turned up a few times. This chain's CDR3 is CASATVAAQQETQYF. The CDR3 DNA is TGTGCCAGCGCGACCGTGGCGGCACAACAAGAGACCCAGTACTTC. This chain uses TRBV4-2 with TRBJ2-5, with D uncertain. Trimming removed 8 bases from V and 2 bases from J, with 18 bases in between. The CDR3 has 15 residues. Germline CDR1 LGHNA, CDR2 YNFKEQ.

This clone has a handful of counts. V gene TRBV2 combines with J gene TRBJ1-5; D gene uncertain. Germline assignment: CDR1 SNHLY and CDR2 FYNNEI. V was shortened by 2 bases and J by 1 base, with 3 bases between the two germline ends. The CDR3 spans 13 residues. For the CDR3, the DNA is TGTGCCAGCAGTGAACTGAGCAATCAGCCCCAGCATTTT. As protein: CASSELSNQPQHF.

The CDR3 region has the DNA TGTGCCAGCAGCCAGAGTACCAGGGGAAGGAACACTGAAGCTTTCTTT. Protein sequence: CASSQSTRGRNTEAFF. J is TRBJ1-1 and V is TRBV5-4; the D gene is possibly TRBD1 (6 bases). CDR3 size: 16 residues. The germline V gene encodes CDR1 SGHNT and CDR2 YYREEE (reference sequence). Between the trimmed V and J ends, which lost 4 bases and 1 base, there was a span of 17 bases.